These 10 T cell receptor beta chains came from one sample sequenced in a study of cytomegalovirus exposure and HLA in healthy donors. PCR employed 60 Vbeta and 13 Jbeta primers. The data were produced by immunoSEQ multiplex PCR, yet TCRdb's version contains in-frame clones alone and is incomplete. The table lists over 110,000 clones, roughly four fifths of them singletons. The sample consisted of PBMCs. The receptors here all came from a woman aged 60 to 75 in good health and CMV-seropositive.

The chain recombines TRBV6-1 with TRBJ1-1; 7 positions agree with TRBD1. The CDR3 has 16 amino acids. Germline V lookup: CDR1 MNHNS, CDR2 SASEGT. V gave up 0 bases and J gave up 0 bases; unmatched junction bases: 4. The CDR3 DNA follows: TGTGCCAGCAGTGAAGCCAGGGGGACGCTGAACACTGAAGCTTTCTTT. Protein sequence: CASSEARGTLNTEAFF.

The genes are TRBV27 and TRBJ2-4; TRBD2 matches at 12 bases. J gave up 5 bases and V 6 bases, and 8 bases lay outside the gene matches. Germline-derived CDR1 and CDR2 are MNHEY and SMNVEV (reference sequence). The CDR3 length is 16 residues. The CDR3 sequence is CASRTPASGRENIQYF. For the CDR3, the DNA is TGTGCCAGCAGAACCCCGGCTAGCGGGAGGGAAAACATTCAGTACTTC.

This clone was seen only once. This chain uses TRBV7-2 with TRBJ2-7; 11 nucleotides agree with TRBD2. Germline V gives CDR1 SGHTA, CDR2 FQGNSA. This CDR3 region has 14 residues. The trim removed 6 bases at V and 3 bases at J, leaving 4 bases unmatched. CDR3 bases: TGTGCCAGCAGTGGACTAGCGGGCATCTACGAGCAGTACTTC. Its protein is CASSGLAGIYEQYF.

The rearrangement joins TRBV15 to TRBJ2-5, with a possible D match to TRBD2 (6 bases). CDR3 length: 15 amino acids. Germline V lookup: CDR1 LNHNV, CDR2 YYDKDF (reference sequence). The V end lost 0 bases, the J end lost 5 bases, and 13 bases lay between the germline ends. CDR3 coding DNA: TGTGCCACCAGCAGAGACAGCGGGCGAGGGGAGACCCAGTACTTC. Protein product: CATSRDSGRGETQYF.

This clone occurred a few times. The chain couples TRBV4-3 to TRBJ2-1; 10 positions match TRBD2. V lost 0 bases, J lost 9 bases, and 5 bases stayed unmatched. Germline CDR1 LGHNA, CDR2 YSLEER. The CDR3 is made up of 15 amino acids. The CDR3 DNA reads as TGCGCCAGCAGCCAAGATCTAGCGGGAGATGTTGAGCAGTTCTTC. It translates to CASSQDLAGDVEQFF.

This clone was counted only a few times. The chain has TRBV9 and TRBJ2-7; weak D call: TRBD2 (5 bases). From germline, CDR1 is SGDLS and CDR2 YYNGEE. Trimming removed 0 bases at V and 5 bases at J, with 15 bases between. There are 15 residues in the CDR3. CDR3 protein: CASSVGLAPPHEQYF. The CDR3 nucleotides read TGTGCCAGCAGCGTAGGGCTAGCTCCTCCCCACGAGCAGTACTTC.

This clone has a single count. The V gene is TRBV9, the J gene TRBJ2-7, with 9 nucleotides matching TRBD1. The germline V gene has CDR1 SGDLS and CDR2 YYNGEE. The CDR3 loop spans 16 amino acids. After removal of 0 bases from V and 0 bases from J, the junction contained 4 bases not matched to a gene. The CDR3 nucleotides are TGTGCCAGCAGCGTAGACGACAGGGGGAGCTCCTACGAGCAGTACTTC. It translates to CASSVDDRGSSYEQYF. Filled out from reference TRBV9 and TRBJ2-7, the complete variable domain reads DSGVTQTPKHLITATGQRVTLRCSPRSGDLSVYWYQQSLDQGLQFLIQYYNGEERAKGNILERFSAQQFPDLHSELNLSSLELGDSALYFCASSVDDRGSSYEQYFGPGTRLTVT.

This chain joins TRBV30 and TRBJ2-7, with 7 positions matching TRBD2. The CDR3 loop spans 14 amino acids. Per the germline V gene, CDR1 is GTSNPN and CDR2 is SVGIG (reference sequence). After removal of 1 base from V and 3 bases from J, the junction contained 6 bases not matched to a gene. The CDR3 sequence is CAWSARSGRYEQYF. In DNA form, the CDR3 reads TGTGCCTGGAGTGCTCGTAGCGGGCGCTACGAGCAGTACTTC.

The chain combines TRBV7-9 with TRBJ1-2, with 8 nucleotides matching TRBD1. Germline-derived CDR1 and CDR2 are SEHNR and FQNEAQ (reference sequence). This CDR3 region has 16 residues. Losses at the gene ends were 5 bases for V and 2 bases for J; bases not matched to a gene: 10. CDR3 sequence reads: CASSRDGQGMNYGYTF. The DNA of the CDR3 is TGTGCCAGCAGCCGCGATGGACAGGGAATGAACTATGGCTACACCTTC.

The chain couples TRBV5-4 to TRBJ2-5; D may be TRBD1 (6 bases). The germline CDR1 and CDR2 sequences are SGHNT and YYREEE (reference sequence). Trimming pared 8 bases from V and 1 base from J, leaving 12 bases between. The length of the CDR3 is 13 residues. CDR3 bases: TGTGCCAGTTACCGGGACACCCAAGAGACCCAGTACTTC. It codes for CASYRDTQETQYF.